Below, 16 T cell receptor beta chains from the same sample are listed, as sequenced in a study of tumour-infiltrating T cells in Burkitt lymphoma. Clones were read by immunoSEQ multiplex PCR, and TCRdb kept only the in-frame ones, dropping some. The repertoire holds some 2,300 clones, with 14% as singletons. Sequencing was carried out using tumor tissue. The receptor set was obtained from a human donor with Burkitt lymphoma.

The chain combines TRBV15 with TRBJ2-6, with D maybe TRBD2 (6 bases). V dropped 3 bases and J dropped 4 bases, with 10 bases sitting between them. This CDR3 spans 15 amino acids. CDR1 LNHNV and CDR2 YYDKDF come from the germline V gene (reference sequence). The chain's CDR3 is CATSRGLVGANVLTF. CDR3 in DNA: TGTGCCACCAGCAGGGGACTTGTGGGGGCCAACGTCCTGACTTTC.

Only a few counts were recorded for this clone. The CDR3 DNA reads as TGTGCCAGCAGCTTAAGACAGAACTATGGCTACACCTTC. It is translated as CASSLRQNYGYTF. The chain joins TRBV11-2 to TRBJ1-2; possibly TRBD1 for D (5 bases). Trimming shortened V by 2 bases and J by 2 bases, and 6 bases separated the two germline ends. The CDR3 extends over 13 amino acids. CDR1 SGHAT and CDR2 FQNNGV come from the germline V gene.

The chain uses TRBV2 and TRBJ1-5, with D possibly matching TRBD1 (6 bases). The CDR3 totals 14 residues. Germline-derived CDR1 and CDR2 are SNHLY and FYNNEI. Trimming took off 8 bases at V and 4 bases at J, with 15 bases between the two ends. This CDR3 is CASHLGGLNQPQHF. CDR3 nucleotides: TGTGCCAGCCACCTAGGGGGGCTGAATCAGCCCCAGCATTTT.

By sample fraction, this clone is hyperexpanded. V usage is TRBV2 and J usage is TRBJ2-5, with TRBD2 matching over 8 bases. J was trimmed by 2 bases and V by 3 bases; bases with no gene match: 8. Germline CDR1 SNHLY, CDR2 FYNNEI. The CDR3 runs 16 residues. The CDR3 region is CASSDPRAGGQETQYF. The CDR3 nucleotides read TGTGCCAGCAGTGACCCCCGCGCGGGGGGTCAAGAGACCCAGTACTTC. Complete variable domain (other parts from reference TRBV2 and TRBJ2-5): EPEVTQTPSHQVTQMGQEVILRCVPISNHLYFYWYRQILGQKVEFLVSFYNNEISEKSEIFDDQFSVERPDGSNFTLKIRSTKLEDSAMYFCASSDPRAGGQETQYFGPGTRLLVL.

The rearrangement joins TRBV18 to TRBJ2-2, with D unresolved. CDR3 length: 13 residues. V shed 1 base and J shed 1 base, with 1 base lying between them. Germline V CDR1 and CDR2: KGHSH, LQKENI. CDR3 sequence: CASSPQNTGELFF. The CDR3 region has the DNA TGTGCCAGCTCACCACAGAACACCGGGGAGCTGTTTTTT.

This clone was observed a few times. The rearrangement links TRBV2 to TRBJ2-1, with 15 bases lining up with TRBD2. Germline values: CDR1 SNHLY, CDR2 FYNNEI. The CDR3 spans 14 residues. The ends lost 5 bases at V and 10 bases at J; junction bases unmatched: 3. CDR3: CASSWTSGGEEQFF. CDR3 DNA sequence: TGTGCCAGCAGTTGGACTAGCGGGGGGGAGGAGCAGTTCTTC.

This clone was found once. The V gene is TRBV28, the J gene TRBJ1-1, with 10 bases matching TRBD1. The J segment lost 1 base and the V segment lost 6 bases, leaving 5 bases of the junction unmatched. Germline CDR1 and CDR2: MDHEN and SYDVKM. This CDR3 has 15 residues. In DNA form, the CDR3 reads TGTGCCAGCAGCCCGGGACAGGGGCCGAACACTGAAGCTTTCTTT. Residues: CASSPGQGPNTEAFF.

In its sample, this clone was seen a few times. DNA for the CDR3: TGCGCCAGCAGCTCCGCCACAGTAAACACCGGGGAGCTGTTTTTT. Translation: CASSSATVNTGELFF. The rearrangement joins TRBV5-1 to TRBJ2-2; the D is unclear. CDR1 is SGHRS and CDR2 is YFSETQ in the germline V gene. This CDR3 has 15 residues. Trimming removed 3 bases at V and 2 bases at J, with 11 bases between.

This clone showed up just a few times. This CDR3 reads CASSGGGEKLFF. The CDR3 DNA is TGTGCCAGCAGCGGGGGGGGTGAAAAACTGTTTTTT. The chain links TRBV9 to TRBJ1-4; a possible D gene is TRBD1 (5 bases). Per germline, CDR1 SGDLS and CDR2 YYNGEE. Trimming removed 3 bases from V and 7 bases from J, with 7 bases in between. The CDR3 spans 12 residues.

J is TRBJ2-7 and V is TRBV4-2; D is possibly TRBD1 (6 bases). V dropped 0 bases and J dropped 0 bases, with 18 bases sitting between them. The CDR3 is made up of 18 amino acids. Germline V CDR1 and CDR2: LGHNA, YNFKEQ. DNA for the CDR3: TGTGCCAGCAGCCAAGATCCTCGTCCGGGACAAATCTCCTACGAGCAGTACTTC. Encoded protein: CASSQDPRPGQISYEQYF.

This clone has only a few counts. This chain joins TRBV6-1 and TRBJ1-2; perhaps TRBD1 as D (5 bases). From germline, CDR1 is MNHNS and CDR2 SASEGT. This CDR3 comprises 13 residues. The germline V and J ends were trimmed by 6 bases and 6 bases, with 14 bases remaining between them. The CDR3 DNA reads TGTGCCAGCAGCCTAGCAGGGTACGATGGCTACACCTTC. Translating it yields CASSLAGYDGYTF.

In this sample, this clone turned up a few times. Additional DNA sequences in this sample encode the identical CDR3. This sequence joins TRBV7-9 and TRBJ1-1, with D hard to call. V was trimmed by 1 base and J by 5 bases, leaving 2 bases between them. This CDR3 has 11 amino acids. Germline CDR1 is SEHNR and CDR2 is FQNEAQ (reference sequence). The CDR3 DNA is TGTGCCAGCAGCTTAGTAACTGAAGCTTTCTTT. This codes for CASSLVTEAFF.

The DNA of the CDR3 is TGTGCCAGCAGCCGACGCGGCTCGGGGGGGACAGGCGAAGATACGCAGTATTTT. Translation: CASSRRGSGGTGEDTQYF. This rearrangement joins TRBV11-2 to TRBJ2-3; D possibly matches TRBD1 or TRBD2 (8 bases each). From germline, CDR1 is SGHAT and CDR2 FQNNGV. V dropped 5 bases and J dropped 5 bases, with 26 bases sitting between them. CDR3 length equals 18 residues.

In this sample, this clone is medium-sized (0.01 to 0.1%). V gene TRBV7-9 combines with J gene TRBJ2-7; D might be TRBD1 (5 bases). The length of the CDR3 is 13 residues. Per germline, CDR1 SEHNR and CDR2 FQNEAQ (reference sequence). Trimming removed 3 bases from V and 5 bases from J, with 11 bases in between. Here the CDR3 reads CASSLVNRHEQYF. DNA for the CDR3: TGTGCCAGCAGCTTGGTGAACAGGCACGAGCAGTACTTC.

A note on this clone: The junction differs from germline at one of its ends, possibly a read error. Other DNA sequences of this sample code for an identical CDR3. The chain recombines TRBV11-2 with TRBJ2-7; 7 nucleotides agree with TRBD2. The CDR3 is 16 residues long. In germline, CDR1 is SGHAT, CDR2 FQNNGV. The CDR3: CASSLDQGGPSYEQYF. In nucleotides, the CDR3 is TGTGCCAGCAGCTTAGATCAGGGAGGGCCCTCCTACGAACAGTACTTC. Full variable domain (outside the CDR3, taken from reference TRBV11-2 and TRBJ2-7): EAGVAQSPRYKIIEKRQSVAFWCNPISGHATLYWYQQILGQGPKLLIQFQNNGVVDDSQLPKDRFSAERLKGVDSTLKIQPAKLEDSAVYLCASSLDQGGPSYEQYFGPGTRLTVT.

In its sample, this clone was seen a few times. The rearrangement links TRBV19 to TRBJ2-1; 14 bases map to TRBD2. The germline V gene has CDR1 LNHDA and CDR2 SQIVND (reference sequence). The CDR3 consists of 16 residues. With 5 bases clipped from V and 10 bases from J, the junction kept 10 bases outside the gene matches. CDR3 bases: TGTGCCAGTAGTCCCCGACTAGCGGGGGGGCCAGGGGAGCAGTTCTTC. This translates into CASSPRLAGGPGEQFF.